This T cell receptor (beta chain) was sequenced in a study of blood T cell repertoires in COVID-19. Study overall: Spain, Italy and the United States supplied samples that represented acute and convalescent COVID-19. T cells, B-cell-depleted T cells, or PBMCs supplied cDNA or gDNA.

As originally analysed: Nucleated cell number was recorded as an estimate derived from reference gene primer amplification. The table came from immunoSEQ multiplex PCR; TCRdb's copy has only in-frame clones and leaves some out. The DNA was the basis for D and trimming; V, J and clone size are from that table. Among tens of thousands of clones, about nine tenths were seen once, and the ten largest hold 6.5% to 9%. This TCR was sampled from a middle-aged woman with active COVID-19. The sequencing sample was made of peripheral blood.

The CDR3 sequence: CASSYAGDGYTF. The CDR3 DNA is TGTGCCAGCAGTTACGCCGGAGATGGCTACACCTTC. The J gene is TRBJ1-2, the V gene TRBV6-5; unclear D gene. Germline loops: CDR1 MNHEY, CDR2 SVGAGI. V was cut by 2 bases and J by 6 bases, with 7 bases left in between. CDR3 length: 12 residues.